Sequencing of this T cell receptor (beta chain) was carried out in a study of cytotoxic CD8 clonotypes in ibrutinib-treated CLL. Regarding the study as a whole: Public clonotypes were seen rarely and were contracted or stable on treatment. Increased clonality at ibrutinib response gave way to a return toward baseline at progression.

Points on this clone: Its antigen is unidentified.

Repertoires were generated with immunoSEQ multiplex PCR, while TCRdb's copy carries only in-frame clones and drops some. Among some 93,000 clones listed, around 73% were seen once. CDR1 and CDR2 from the germline V gene are LNHNV and YYDKDF (reference sequence). V lost 3 bases and J lost 1, with 11 bases in between. The CDR3 is 15 residues long. This TCR was recovered from a human donor with chronic lymphocytic leukemia. The sequenced sample was PBMCs, obtained after 12 months of ibrutinib treatment. V is TRBV15 and J is TRBJ2-3; D is unresolved. The DNA of the CDR3 is TGTGCCACCAGCAGTTACTTCCTCGGCACAGATACGCAGTATTTT. Its protein product is CATSSYFLGTDTQYF.